Listed here are 12 T cell receptor beta chains from one sample, sequenced in a study of post-analysis software for immune sequencing data. Study conclusions and caveats: Five or six TRBV segments were significantly more frequent in patients than in controls. TRBV5-6, TRBV5-1 and TRBV20-1 were among these segments.

Carried by the TCR beta cDNA libraries were unique molecular identifiers. One entry per CDR3 protein results from TCRdb running MiXCR on the PCR reads. The sample carries 550,000 to 700,000 distinct CDR3 sequences, 44% recorded once. Their target antigens are unknown. Sequenced sample: blood. The receptors originated from a girl aged 10 to 17 with multiple sclerosis.

The CDR3 DNA reads TGCGCCAGCAGCTTGGGCGGGTTAGGGATGAGAGAGACCCAGTACTTC. It encodes CASSLGGLGMRETQYF. The genes are TRBV5-1 and TRBJ2-5, with D possibly matching TRBD2 (5 bases). The CDR3 is 16 amino acids. Germline CDR1 SGHRS, CDR2 YFSETQ. The V gene lost 0 bases and the J gene lost 4 bases, with 16 bases spanning the gap.

CDR3 nucleotides: TGTGCCAGCAGTGACCGCAGGGAGGACTATGGCTACACCTTC. Translating it yields CASSDRREDYGYTF. J is TRBJ1-2 and V is TRBV6-1, with a possible D match to TRBD1 (5 bases). Trimming left V 3 bases short and J 3 bases short, with 11 bases between. The CDR3 has 14 amino acids. Germline assignment: CDR1 MNHNS and CDR2 SASEGT.

The genes are TRBV3-1 and TRBJ2-5, with 9 bases lining up with TRBD2. Trimming took 4 bases from V and 5 from J; bases not matched to a gene: 17. CDR1 LGHDT and CDR2 YNNKEL come from the germline V gene (reference sequence). This CDR3 is 18 amino acids long. CDR3 bases: TGTGCCAGCAGCCGACTAGCGGAAGGGCCTCCTGGGCTGGAGACCCAGTACTTC. It codes for CASSRLAEGPPGLETQYF.

V and J are TRBV7-9 and TRBJ2-5, with TRBD2 matching over 15 bases. CDR1 and CDR2 (germline): SEHNR, FQNEAQ (reference sequence). The CDR3 has 18 amino acids. Trimming at V came to 5 bases and at J to 5 bases, leaving 12 bases not matched to a gene. The CDR3 nucleotides are TGTGCCAGCAGCCCGCGGACTAGCGGGGGGGCTGTCGGGGAGACCCAGTACTTC. Protein: CASSPRTSGGAVGETQYF.

The genes are TRBV7-8 and TRBJ1-1, with 7 bases identical to TRBD1. CDR1 is SGHVS, CDR2 FQNEAQ, per germline. V lost 1 base, J lost 2 bases, and 7 bases stayed unmatched. There are 16 residues in the CDR3. The CDR3: CASSLEGAGDNTEAFF. CDR3 DNA: TGTGCCAGCAGCTTAGAGGGGGCAGGGGACAACACTGAAGCTTTCTTT.

The sample holds a few counts of this clonotype. The J gene is TRBJ2-1, the V gene TRBV3-1; 10 bases are a match to TRBD2. With V trimmed by 3 bases and J by 5 bases, 13 bases remained unmatched. From germline, CDR1 is LGHDT and CDR2 YNNKEL (reference sequence). The CDR3 runs 18 residues. The CDR3 spells CASSHSTQASGGHNEQFF. CDR3 in DNA: TGTGCCAGCAGCCATTCAACACAGGCTAGCGGGGGACACAATGAGCAGTTCTTC.

The CDR3 region is CASRSGSHGTDTQYF. The DNA for the CDR3 is TGTGCCAGCAGATCCGGGAGCCACGGGACAGATACGCAGTATTTT. V is TRBV12-3 or TRBV12-4 and J is TRBJ2-3, with a tentative D call TRBD2 (6 bases). V lost 6 bases and J lost 3, with 16 bases in between. The CDR3 covers 15 residues.

This clonotype showed up just a few times. This chain links TRBV20-1 with TRBJ1-2; TRBD1 aligns across 9 bases. J lost 4 bases, V lost 6 bases, and 15 bases had no gene match. Germline CDR1 is DFQATT and CDR2 is SNEGSKA (reference sequence). The CDR3 is made up of 16 amino acids. The CDR3 is CSAEPRDREFGYGYTF. The DNA of the CDR3 is TGCAGTGCAGAACCCCGGGACAGGGAGTTCGGCTATGGCTACACCTTC.

This clonotype was seen a single time. V usage is TRBV30 and J usage is TRBJ1-1; TRBD1 matches at 7 bases. V shed 4 bases, J shed 4 bases, and the junction held 6 bases outside the gene matches. Germline V gives CDR1 GTSNPN, CDR2 SVGIG (reference sequence). This CDR3 has 13 amino acids. The CDR3 DNA sequence: TGTGCCTGGACCCCAGGGGGAGTCACTGAAGCTTTCTTT. Its translation is CAWTPGGVTEAFF.

This chain connects TRBV6-2 or TRBV6-3 to TRBJ2-5; D is possibly TRBD2 (5 bases). Per germline, CDR1 MNHEY and CDR2 SVGEGT. V lost 5 bases, J lost 2 bases, and 15 bases lay in between. The CDR3 is 15 amino acids. The CDR3: CASSRGAPYQETQYF. CDR3 bases: TGTGCCAGCAGTCGGGGAGCGCCATATCAAGAGACCCAGTACTTC.

This clonotype has a handful of counts. The CDR3, as DNA: TGTGCCAGCAGCCAAGGGACAGGGGCCTCGATTGTTAATGAAAAACTGTTTTTT. It encodes CASSQGTGASIVNEKLFF. This chain uses TRBV3-1 with TRBJ1-4; 9 positions match TRBD1. There are 18 residues in the CDR3. J gave up 4 bases and V 1 base, and 10 bases lay outside the gene matches. The germline CDR1 and CDR2 sequences are LGHDT and YNNKEL (reference sequence). The whole variable domain, filled in from reference TRBV3-1 and TRBJ1-4, reads DTAVSQTPKYLVTQMGNDKSIKCEQNLGHDTMYWYKQDSKKFLKIMFSYNNKELIINETVPNRFSPKSPDKAHLNLHINSLELGDSAVYFCASSQGTGASIVNEKLFFGSGTQLSVL.

The genes are TRBV5-5 and TRBJ1-2; TRBD1 agrees at 8 bases. Trimming at V came to 5 bases and at J to 1 base, leaving 10 bases not matched to a gene. CDR1 is SGHKS and CDR2 is YYEKEE in the germline V gene (reference sequence). This CDR3 spans 16 amino acids. CDR3: CASRPPGTGLNYGYTF. CDR3 nucleotide sequence: TGTGCCAGCAGACCGCCCGGGACAGGTCTTAACTATGGCTACACCTTC.